This is a list of T cell receptor beta chains from one sample in a study of T cells in Graves' hyperthyroidism and ophthalmopathy. TCRdb processed the multiplex PCR reads anew with MiXCR; each CDR3 protein has one entry. The sample carries some 800,000 distinct CDR3 sequences, over 35% recorded once. The sample taken for sequencing was blood. The receptors were sampled from a young man with Graves' hyperthyroidism. The CDR3 runs from the conserved cysteine through the conserved F or W. The order of the fields is CDR3 length, clone size, D gene, V gene, J gene, CDR3 protein, CDR3 DNA. The D gene is left open where the match is weak. A clone size is listed for some rows: how often the clone was seen (once, few, many), or a class if it is expanded.

14	-	-	TRBV2	TRBJ2-5	CASSVVSFQETQYF	TGTGCCAGCAGTGTGGTCAGCTTCCAAGAGACCCAGTACTTC
15	-	TRBD1	TRBV9	TRBJ2-7	CASSVPGQGIHEQYF	TGTGCCAGCAGCGTGCCAGGACAGGGAATCCACGAGCAGTACTTC
12	-	-	TRBV29-1	TRBJ1-1	CSGLGSNREAFF	TGCAGCGGCCTGGGGAGCAATCGTGAAGCTTTCTTT
12	few	-	TRBV7-9	TRBJ2-5	CASSLEGQTQYF	TGTGCCAGCAGCTTAGAAGGACAGACCCAGTACTTC
15	-	TRBD1	TRBV9	TRBJ1-1	CASSILQGAGTEAFF	TGTGCCAGCAGTATCCTACAGGGGGCAGGGACTGAAGCTTTCTTT
18	-	TRBD1	TRBV7-2	TRBJ1-6	CASSQDSPLTGAQSPLHF	TGTGCCAGCAGCCAAGATTCGCCTTTGACAGGGGCGCAATCACCCCTCCACTTT
17	-	TRBD1	TRBV5-6	TRBJ2-7	CASSGSSGTALTYEQYF	TGTGCCAGCAGCGGATCGAGTGGGACAGCGCTCACCTACGAGCAGTACTTC
13	many	-	TRBV2	TRBJ1-1	CASSGGEGYEAFF	TGTGCCAGCAGTGGAGGGGAGGGTTATGAAGCTTTCTTT
13	many	TRBD1	TRBV29-1	TRBJ2-7	CSVGGTGAYEQYF	TGCAGCGTTGGAGGGACAGGGGCCTACGAGCAGTACTTC
13	many	-	TRBV29-1	TRBJ2-5	CSVDPGLMETQYF	TGCAGCGTTGATCCGGGACTGATGGAGACCCAGTACTTC
13	-	-	TRBV6-1	TRBJ2-2	CATYPSNTGELFF	TGTGCCACTTATCCATCGAACACCGGGGAGCTGTTTTTT
15	-	-	TRBV7-8	TRBJ2-5	CASRGPFFIEETQYF	TGTGCCAGCAGGGGGCCGTTTTTTATTGAGGAGACCCAGTACTTC
13	once	TRBD1	TRBV6-5	TRBJ1-6	CASSTGTGSPLHF	TGTGCCAGCAGTACCGGGACAGGATCACCCCTCCACTTT
11	few	-	TRBV2	TRBJ2-2	CASSAQGELFF	TGTGCCAGCAGTGCACAGGGGGAGCTGTTTTTT
14	once	-	TRBV5-1	TRBJ2-1	CASREGSQVNEQFF	TGCGCCAGCAGAGAGGGGTCTCAGGTCAATGAGCAGTTCTTC
13	many	-	TRBV19	TRBJ1-6	CASNSGNNSPLHF	TGTGCCAGTAACTCGGGGAATAATTCACCCCTCCACTTT
11	few	TRBD1	TRBV19	TRBJ1-1	CAGTGGTEAFF	TGTGCCGGTACAGGGGGCACTGAAGCTTTCTTT
17	few	TRBD2	TRBV9	TRBJ2-5	CASSGAPGLAGSETQYF	TGTGCCAGCAGCGGAGCCCCGGGACTAGCGGGGTCAGAGACCCAGTACTTC
15	many	-	TRBV29-1	TRBJ2-7	CSVESPTKTSYEQYF	TGCAGCGTTGAAAGCCCTACCAAAACCTCCTACGAGCAGTACTTC
16	-	-	TRBV5-1	TRBJ2-2	CASSLFGSGNTGELFF	TGCGCCAGCAGCTTGTTTGGTAGCGGGAACACCGGGGAGCTGTTTTTT
13	-	-	TRBV7-2	TRBJ1-1	CASSLLENPEAFF	TGTGCCAGCAGCTTATTGGAGAACCCTGAAGCTTTCTTT
17	-	TRBD2	TRBV6-5	TRBJ2-5	CASSYSAPASGQETQYF	TGTGCCAGCAGTTACTCAGCGCCGGCTAGCGGCCAAGAGACCCAGTACTTC
15	many	-	TRBV20-1	TRBJ1-2	CSARGTDPREYGYTF	TGCAGTGCTAGAGGAACGGACCCCCGGGAGTATGGCTACACCTTC
13	-	TRBD1	TRBV10-3	TRBJ2-2	CAMGDRDTGELFF	TGTGCCATGGGGGACAGGGACACCGGGGAGCTGTTTTTT
15	once	-	TRBV7-2	TRBJ1-1	CASSRSGVLGTEAFF	TGTGCCAGCAGCCGTTCGGGGGTTCTTGGCACTGAAGCTTTCTTT
14	many	-	TRBV19	TRBJ2-5	CASSTPSGTETQYF	TGTGCCAGTAGCACCCCGAGCGGAACAGAGACCCAGTACTTC
15	few	TRBD1	TRBV20-1	TRBJ2-7	CSARAGTGADEEQYF	TGCAGTGCTAGAGCCGGGACAGGAGCCGACGAGGAGCAGTACTTC
16	-	-	TRBV7-2	TRBJ1-1	CASSLTPWTELAEAFF	TGTGCCAGCAGCTTAACCCCATGGACCGAGCTGGCTGAAGCTTTCTTT
13	-	-	TRBV9	TRBJ1-1	CASSVDRKTEAFF	TGTGCCAGCAGCGTGGATAGGAAGACTGAAGCTTTCTTT
13	-	-	TRBV10-3	TRBJ1-4	CASASGGNEKLFF	TGTGCCAGCGCAAGTGGGGGTAATGAAAAACTGTTTTTT
17	many	-	TRBV25-1	TRBJ2-6	CASSVTRGGSGANVLTF	TGTGCCAGCAGTGTGACCAGGGGGGGCTCCGGGGCCAACGTCCTGACTTTC
18	-	TRBD2	TRBV20-1	TRBJ2-2	CSARGAFRLAEYTGELFF	TGCAGTGCTAGAGGTGCCTTTCGACTAGCGGAATACACCGGGGAGCTGTTTTTT
10	many	-	TRBV25-1	TRBJ2-7	CAAGAYEQYF	TGTGCCGCCGGGGCTTACGAGCAGTACTTC
14	many	-	TRBV7-9	TRBJ2-5	CASSSPTGEETQYF	TGTGCCAGCAGCTCCCCCACGGGGGAAGAGACCCAGTACTTC
15	-	TRBD1	TRBV4-3	TRBJ2-5	CASSQRTGYQETQYF	TGCGCCAGCAGCCAACGGACAGGGTACCAAGAGACCCAGTACTTC
17	-	TRBD2	TRBV7-8	TRBJ2-5	CASSAGPWRGRGETQYF	TGTGCCAGCAGCGCCGGGCCATGGCGGGGGAGGGGAGAGACCCAGTACTTC
15	-	-	TRBV7-2	TRBJ1-1	CASSLMKGLNTEAFF	TGTGCCAGCAGTTTAATGAAGGGCTTGAACACTGAAGCTTTCTTT
18	-	-	TRBV5-4	TRBJ2-6	CASSRTGGLVSGANVLTF	TGTGCCAGCAGCCGGACAGGAGGGTTGGTCTCTGGGGCCAACGTCCTGACTTTC
17	-	TRBD2	TRBV20-1	TRBJ2-7	CSAYDHTGTSGSYEQYF	TGCAGTGCCTATGATCACACAGGGACTAGCGGCTCCTACGAGCAGTACTTC
15	few	TRBD1	TRBV5-4	TRBJ1-2	CASSLLDRVAYGYTF	TGTGCCAGCAGCCTACTGGACAGGGTTGCCTATGGCTACACCTTC
14	many	-	TRBV10-3	TRBJ2-6	CAISENYGANVLTF	TGTGCCATCAGTGAAAATTACGGGGCCAACGTCCTGACTTTC
13	few	TRBD1	TRBV6-5	TRBJ2-5	CASSYDRVETQYF	TGTGCCAGCAGTTACGACAGGGTTGAGACCCAGTACTTC
13	few	TRBD2	TRBV20-1	TRBJ2-7	CSASSGIADEQYF	TGCAGTGCTTCTAGCGGGATCGCGGACGAGCAGTACTTC
13	many	-	TRBV20-1	TRBJ2-7	CSAPSRQWGEQYF	TGCAGTGCTCCGAGTAGACAGTGGGGCGAGCAGTACTTC
17	once	TRBD1	TRBV7-9	TRBJ2-5	CASSLSAGTGLEETQYF	TGTGCCAGCAGCTTATCCGCCGGGACAGGGTTGGAAGAGACCCAGTACTTC
12	-	-	TRBV29-1	TRBJ1-4	CSVNRRNEKLFF	TGCAGCGTTAACAGGAGGAATGAAAAACTGTTTTTT
19	few	-	TRBV4-1	TRBJ2-5	CASRGGGLNTGLEGETQYF	TGCGCCAGCAGGGGGGGAGGACTAAACACGGGCCTCGAGGGAGAGACCCAGTACTTC
13	-	-	TRBV5-1	TRBJ2-7	CASRLSGSDEQYF	TGCGCCAGCAGGCTTAGCGGCTCGGACGAGCAGTACTTC
15	-	-	TRBV7-2	TRBJ1-5	CASSPDPLSNQPQHF	TGCGCCAGCAGCCCGGACCCACTTAGCAATCAGCCCCAGCATTTT
14	few	TRBD1	TRBV7-2	TRBJ1-2	CASSLEGAPHGYTF	TGTGCCAGCAGCTTGGAGGGGGCGCCTCATGGCTACACCTTC
13	few	-	TRBV9	TRBJ2-5	CASSLLGAETQYF	TGTGCCAGCAGTTTATTGGGGGCAGAGACCCAGTACTTC
12	many	-	TRBV29-1	TRBJ1-5	CSVGGGSQPQHF	TGCAGCGTTGGGGGGGGCAGTCAGCCCCAGCATTTT
15	-	TRBD2	TRBV19	TRBJ2-5	CASSTGGGPGETQYF	TGTGCCAGTAGTACGGGGGGAGGGCCAGGAGAGACCCAGTACTTC
14	-	-	TRBV7-9	TRBJ1-2	CASSLDQDGYGYTF	TGTGCCAGCAGCCTAGACCAAGACGGCTATGGCTACACCTTC
17	-	TRBD2	TRBV4-1	TRBJ2-7	CASSQGEAASGIYEQYF	TGCGCCAGCAGCCAAGGGGAGGCGGCTAGCGGGATCTACGAGCAGTACTTC
16	-	-	TRBV7-2	TRBJ2-7	CASSIPRDAGPYEQYF	TGTGCCAGCAGCATACCCCGGGACGCAGGGCCCTACGAGCAGTACTTC
13	-	TRBD1	TRBV5-1	TRBJ2-1	CASRGTGWDEQFF	TGCGCCAGCCGAGGGACAGGGTGGGATGAGCAGTTCTTC
14	few	-	TRBV20-1	TRBJ1-5	CSARAGLPNQPQHF	TGCAGTGCTAGAGCGGGACTGCCCAATCAGCCCCAGCATTTT